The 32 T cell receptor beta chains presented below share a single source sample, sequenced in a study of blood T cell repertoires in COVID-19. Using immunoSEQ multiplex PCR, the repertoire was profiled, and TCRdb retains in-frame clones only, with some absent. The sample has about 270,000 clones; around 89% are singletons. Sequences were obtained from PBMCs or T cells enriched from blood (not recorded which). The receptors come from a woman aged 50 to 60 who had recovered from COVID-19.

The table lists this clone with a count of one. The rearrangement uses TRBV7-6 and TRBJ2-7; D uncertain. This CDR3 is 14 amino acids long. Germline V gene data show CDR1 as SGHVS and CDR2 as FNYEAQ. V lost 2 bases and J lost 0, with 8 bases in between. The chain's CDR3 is CASSLLVSSYEQYF. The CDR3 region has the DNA TGTGCCAGCAGCTTATTGGTGAGCTCCTACGAGCAGTACTTC.

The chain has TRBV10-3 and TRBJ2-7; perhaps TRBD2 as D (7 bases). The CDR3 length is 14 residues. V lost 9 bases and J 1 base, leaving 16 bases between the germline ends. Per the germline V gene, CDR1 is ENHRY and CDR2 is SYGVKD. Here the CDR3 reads CAIRGAVGSYEQYF. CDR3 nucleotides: TGTGCCATACGGGGGGCCGTGGGGTCCTACGAGCAGTACTTC.

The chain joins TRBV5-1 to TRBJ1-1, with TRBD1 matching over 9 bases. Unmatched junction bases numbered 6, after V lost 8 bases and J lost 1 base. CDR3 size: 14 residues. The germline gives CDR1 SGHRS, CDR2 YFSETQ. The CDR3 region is CASGTGPSNTEAFF. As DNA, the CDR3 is TGCGCCAGTGGGACAGGGCCTTCGAACACTGAAGCTTTCTTT.

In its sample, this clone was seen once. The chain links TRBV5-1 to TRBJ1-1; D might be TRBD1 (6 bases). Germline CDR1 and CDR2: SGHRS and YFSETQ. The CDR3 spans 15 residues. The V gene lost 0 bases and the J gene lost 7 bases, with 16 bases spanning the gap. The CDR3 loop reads CASSLETGFRREAFF. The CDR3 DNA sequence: TGCGCCAGCAGCTTGGAAACAGGGTTTCGACGTGAAGCTTTCTTT.

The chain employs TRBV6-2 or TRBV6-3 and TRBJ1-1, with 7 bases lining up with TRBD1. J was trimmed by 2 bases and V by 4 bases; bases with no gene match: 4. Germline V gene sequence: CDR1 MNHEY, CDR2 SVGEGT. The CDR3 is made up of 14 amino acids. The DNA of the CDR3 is TGTGCCAGCAGTTCGGGACAGTTAAACACTGAAGCTTTCTTT. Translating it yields CASSSGQLNTEAFF.

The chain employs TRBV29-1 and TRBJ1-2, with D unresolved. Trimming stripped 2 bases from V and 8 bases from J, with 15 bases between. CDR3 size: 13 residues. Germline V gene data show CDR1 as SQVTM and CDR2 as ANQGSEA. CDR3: CSVELARYRGYTF. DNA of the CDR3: TGCAGCGTTGAACTCGCCAGATACCGAGGCTACACCTTC.

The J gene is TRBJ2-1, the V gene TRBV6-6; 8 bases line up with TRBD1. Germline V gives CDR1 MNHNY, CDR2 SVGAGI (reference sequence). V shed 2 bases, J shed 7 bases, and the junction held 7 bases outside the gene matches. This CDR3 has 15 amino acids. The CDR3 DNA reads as TGTGCCAGCAGTTACGTAGGACAGGGTTTGAATGAGCAGTTCTTC. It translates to CASSYVGQGLNEQFF.

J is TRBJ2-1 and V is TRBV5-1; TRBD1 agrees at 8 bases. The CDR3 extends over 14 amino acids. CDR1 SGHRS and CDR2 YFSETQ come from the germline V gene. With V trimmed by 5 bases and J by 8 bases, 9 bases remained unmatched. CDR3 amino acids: CASRARQGMDEQFF. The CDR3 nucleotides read TGCGCCAGCAGAGCCAGACAGGGGATGGATGAGCAGTTCTTC.

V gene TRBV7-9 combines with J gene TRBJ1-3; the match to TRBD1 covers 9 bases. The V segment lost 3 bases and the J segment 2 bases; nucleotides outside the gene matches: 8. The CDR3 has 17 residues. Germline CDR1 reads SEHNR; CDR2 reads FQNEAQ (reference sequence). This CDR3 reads CASSFSGQGITGNTIYF. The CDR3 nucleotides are TGTGCCAGCAGCTTTTCCGGACAGGGGATCACTGGAAACACCATATATTTT.

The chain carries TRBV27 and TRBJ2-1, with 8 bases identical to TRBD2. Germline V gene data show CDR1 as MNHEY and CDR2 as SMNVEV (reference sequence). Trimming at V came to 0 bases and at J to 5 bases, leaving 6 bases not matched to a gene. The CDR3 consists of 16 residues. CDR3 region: CASSLSASGLHNEQFF. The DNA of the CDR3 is TGTGCCAGCAGTTTATCGGCTAGCGGGCTACACAATGAGCAGTTCTTC.

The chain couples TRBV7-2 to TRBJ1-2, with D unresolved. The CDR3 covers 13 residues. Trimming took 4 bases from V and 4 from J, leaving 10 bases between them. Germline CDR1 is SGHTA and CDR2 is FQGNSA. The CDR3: CASSYQETYGYTF. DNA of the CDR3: TGTGCCAGCAGCTACCAGGAAACCTATGGCTACACCTTC.

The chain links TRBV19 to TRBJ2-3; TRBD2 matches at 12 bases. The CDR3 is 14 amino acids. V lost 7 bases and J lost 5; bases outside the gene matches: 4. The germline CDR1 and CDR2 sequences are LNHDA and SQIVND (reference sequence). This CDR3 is CASNKGLAGDTQYF. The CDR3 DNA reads TGTGCCAGTAACAAGGGACTAGCGGGAGATACGCAGTATTTT.

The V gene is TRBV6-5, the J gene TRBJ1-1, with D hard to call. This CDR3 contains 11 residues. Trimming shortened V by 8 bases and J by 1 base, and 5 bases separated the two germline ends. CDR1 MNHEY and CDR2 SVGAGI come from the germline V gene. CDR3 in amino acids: CASARNTEAFF. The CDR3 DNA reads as TGTGCCAGCGCGCGGAACACTGAAGCTTTCTTT.

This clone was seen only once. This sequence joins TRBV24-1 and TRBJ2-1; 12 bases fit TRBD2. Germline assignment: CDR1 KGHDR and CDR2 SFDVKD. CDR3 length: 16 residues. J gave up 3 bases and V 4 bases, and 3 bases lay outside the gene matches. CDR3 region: CATSDRLAGVYNEQFF. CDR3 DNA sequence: TGTGCCACCAGTGACAGACTAGCGGGAGTCTACAATGAGCAGTTCTTC.

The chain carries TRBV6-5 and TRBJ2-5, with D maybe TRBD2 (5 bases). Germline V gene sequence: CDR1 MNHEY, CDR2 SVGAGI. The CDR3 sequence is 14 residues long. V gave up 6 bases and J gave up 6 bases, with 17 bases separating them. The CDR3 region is CASRSPGGSQTQYF. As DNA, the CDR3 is TGTGCCAGCAGATCCCCCGGCGGGTCTCAGACCCAGTACTTC.

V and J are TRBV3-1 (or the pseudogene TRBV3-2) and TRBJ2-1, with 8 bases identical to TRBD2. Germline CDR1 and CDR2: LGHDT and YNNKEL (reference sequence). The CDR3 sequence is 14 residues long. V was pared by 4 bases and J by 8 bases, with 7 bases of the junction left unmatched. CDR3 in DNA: TGTGCCAGCAGCCTCCGGACTAGCTTACATGAGCAGTTCTTC. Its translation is CASSLRTSLHEQFF.

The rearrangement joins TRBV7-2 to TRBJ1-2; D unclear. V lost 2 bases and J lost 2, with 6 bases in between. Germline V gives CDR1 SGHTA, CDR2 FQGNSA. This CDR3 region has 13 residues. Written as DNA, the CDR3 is TGTGCCAGCAGCTTACCTGAGAACTATGGCTACACCTTC. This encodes CASSLPENYGYTF.

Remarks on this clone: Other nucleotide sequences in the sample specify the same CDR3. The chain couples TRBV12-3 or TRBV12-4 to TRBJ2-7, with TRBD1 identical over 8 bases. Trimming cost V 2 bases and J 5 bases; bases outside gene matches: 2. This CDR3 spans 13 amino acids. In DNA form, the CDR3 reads TGTGCCAGCAGTTTACCAGGGGGCGACGAGCAGTACTTC. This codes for CASSLPGGDEQYF.

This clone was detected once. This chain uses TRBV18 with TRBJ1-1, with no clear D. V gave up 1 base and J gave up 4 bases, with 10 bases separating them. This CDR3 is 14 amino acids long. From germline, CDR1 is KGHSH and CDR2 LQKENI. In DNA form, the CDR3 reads TGTGCCAGCTCACCACTTCCCGGTCTCACTGAAGCTTTCTTT. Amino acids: CASSPLPGLTEAFF.

CDR3 coding DNA: TGCGCCAGCAGCCAAGACCAGGGAGGTAAAAACACTGAAGCTTTCTTT. The encoded protein is CASSQDQGGKNTEAFF. The chain joins TRBV4-3 to TRBJ1-1; D possibly corresponds to TRBD1 (5 bases). The CDR3 runs 16 residues. The germline gives CDR1 LGHNA, CDR2 YSLEER. V lost 0 bases and J lost 2, with 13 bases in between.

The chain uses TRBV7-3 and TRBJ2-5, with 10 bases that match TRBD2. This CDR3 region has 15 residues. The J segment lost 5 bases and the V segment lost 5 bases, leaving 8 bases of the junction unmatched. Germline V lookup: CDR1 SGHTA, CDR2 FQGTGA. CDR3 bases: TGTGCCAGCAGCCTTATAGCGGGAGGTGGTGAGACCCAGTACTTC. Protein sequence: CASSLIAGGGETQYF.

CDR3: CASSHEQPGQGPLEQYF. The CDR3 DNA follows: TGTGCCAGCAGCCATGAGCAACCGGGACAGGGGCCTTTAGAGCAGTACTTC. The V call is TRBV3-1 (or the pseudogene TRBV3-2), the J call TRBJ2-7; 10 positions agree with TRBD1. The CDR3 consists of 17 residues. With V trimmed by 3 bases and J by 7 bases, 15 bases remained unmatched. CDR1 is LGHDT, CDR2 YNNKEL, per germline (reference sequence).

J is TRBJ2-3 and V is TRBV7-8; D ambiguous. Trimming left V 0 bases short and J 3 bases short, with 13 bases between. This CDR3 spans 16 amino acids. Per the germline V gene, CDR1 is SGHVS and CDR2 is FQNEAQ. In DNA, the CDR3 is TGTGCCAGCAGCTTAGCCCCCGAACTACTGACAGATACGCAGTATTTT. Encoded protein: CASSLAPELLTDTQYF. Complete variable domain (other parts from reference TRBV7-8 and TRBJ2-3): GAGVSQSPRYKVAKRGQDVALRCDPISGHVSLFWYQQALGQGPEFLTYFQNEAQLDKSGLPSDRFFAERPEGSVSTLKIQRTQQEDSAVYLCASSLAPELLTDTQYFGPGTRLTVL.

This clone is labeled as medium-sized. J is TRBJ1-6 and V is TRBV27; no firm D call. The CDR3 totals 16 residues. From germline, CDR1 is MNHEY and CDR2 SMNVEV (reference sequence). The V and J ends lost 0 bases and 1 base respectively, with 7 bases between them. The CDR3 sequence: CASSLSSFSYNSPLHF. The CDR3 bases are TGTGCCAGCAGTTTATCCAGTTTTTCCTATAATTCACCCCTCCACTTT.

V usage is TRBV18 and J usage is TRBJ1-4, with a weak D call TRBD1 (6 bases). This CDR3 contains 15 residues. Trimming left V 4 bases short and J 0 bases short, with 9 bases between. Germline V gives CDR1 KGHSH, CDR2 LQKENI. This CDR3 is CASSLRDTTNEKLFF. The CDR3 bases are TGTGCCAGCTCACTCCGGGACACAACTAATGAAAAACTGTTTTTT.

The CDR3 spells CASSSLGTSGYNEQFF. The CDR3 region has the DNA TGTGCCAGCAGCTCACTTGGGACTAGCGGCTACAATGAGCAGTTCTTC. The V and J genes are TRBV13 and TRBJ2-1; 11 nucleotides match TRBD2. The germline CDR1 and CDR2 sequences are PRHDT and FYEKMQ (reference sequence). The CDR3 extends over 16 amino acids. V trimming: 4 bases; J trimming: 3 bases; junction bases outside the gene matches: 5.

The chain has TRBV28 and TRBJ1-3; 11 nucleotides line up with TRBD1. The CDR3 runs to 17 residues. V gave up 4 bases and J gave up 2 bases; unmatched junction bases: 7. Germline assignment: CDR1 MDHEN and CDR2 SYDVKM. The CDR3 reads CASSSAGQGAAGNTIYF. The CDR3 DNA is TGTGCCAGCAGTTCTGCCGGACAGGGGGCAGCTGGAAACACCATATATTTT.

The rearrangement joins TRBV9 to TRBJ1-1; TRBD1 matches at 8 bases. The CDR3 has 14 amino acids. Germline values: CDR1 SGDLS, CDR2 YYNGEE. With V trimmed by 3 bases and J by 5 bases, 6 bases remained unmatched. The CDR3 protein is CASSGGQGWTEAFF. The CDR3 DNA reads TGTGCCAGCAGCGGCGGACAGGGCTGGACTGAAGCTTTCTTT.

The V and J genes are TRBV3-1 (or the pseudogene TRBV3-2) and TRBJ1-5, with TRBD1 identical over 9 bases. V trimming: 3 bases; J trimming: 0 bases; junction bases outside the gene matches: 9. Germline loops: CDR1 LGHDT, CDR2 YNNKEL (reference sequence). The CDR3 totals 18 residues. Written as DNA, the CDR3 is TGTGCCAGCAGCCACGGACCGGGACAGGGTAATAGCAATCAGCCCCAGCATTTT. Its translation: CASSHGPGQGNSNQPQHF.

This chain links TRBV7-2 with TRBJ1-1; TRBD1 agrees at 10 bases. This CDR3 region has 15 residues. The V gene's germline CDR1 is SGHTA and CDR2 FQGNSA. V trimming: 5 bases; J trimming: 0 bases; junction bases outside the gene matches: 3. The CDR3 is CASSPDRGMNTEAFF. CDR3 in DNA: TGTGCCAGCAGCCCGGACAGGGGGATGAACACTGAAGCTTTCTTT.

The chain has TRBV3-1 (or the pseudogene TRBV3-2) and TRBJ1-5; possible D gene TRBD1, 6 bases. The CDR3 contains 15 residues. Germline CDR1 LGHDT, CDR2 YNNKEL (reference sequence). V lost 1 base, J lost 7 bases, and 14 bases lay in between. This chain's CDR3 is CASSQGRARGQPQHF. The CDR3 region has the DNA TGTGCCAGCAGCCAAGGGCGGGCCAGGGGCCAGCCCCAGCATTTT.

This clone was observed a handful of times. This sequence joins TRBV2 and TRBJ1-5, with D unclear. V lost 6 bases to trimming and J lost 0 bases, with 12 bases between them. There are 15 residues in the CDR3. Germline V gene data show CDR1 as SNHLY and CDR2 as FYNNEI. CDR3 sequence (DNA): TGTGCCAGCAGCGGTAACTCCGTTAGCAATCAGCCCCAGCATTTT. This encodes CASSGNSVSNQPQHF. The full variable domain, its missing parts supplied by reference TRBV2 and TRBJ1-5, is EPEVTQTPSHQVTQMGQEVILRCVPISNHLYFYWYRQILGQKVEFLVSFYNNEISEKSEIFDDQFSVERPDGSNFTLKIRSTKLEDSAMYFCASSGNSVSNQPQHFGDGTRLSIL.